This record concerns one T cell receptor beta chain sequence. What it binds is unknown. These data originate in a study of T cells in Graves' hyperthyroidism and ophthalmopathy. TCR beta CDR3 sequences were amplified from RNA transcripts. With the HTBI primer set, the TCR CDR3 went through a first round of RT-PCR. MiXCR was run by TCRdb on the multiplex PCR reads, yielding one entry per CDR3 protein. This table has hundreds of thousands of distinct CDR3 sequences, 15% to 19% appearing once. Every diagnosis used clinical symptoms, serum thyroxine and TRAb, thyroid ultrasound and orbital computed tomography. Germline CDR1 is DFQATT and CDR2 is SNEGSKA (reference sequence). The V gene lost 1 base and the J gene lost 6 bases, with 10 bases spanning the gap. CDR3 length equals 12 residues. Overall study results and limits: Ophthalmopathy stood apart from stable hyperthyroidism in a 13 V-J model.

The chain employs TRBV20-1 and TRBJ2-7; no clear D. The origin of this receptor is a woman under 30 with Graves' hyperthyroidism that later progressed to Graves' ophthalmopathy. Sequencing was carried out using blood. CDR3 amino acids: CSARALEFEQYF. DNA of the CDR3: TGCAGTGCTAGAGCCTTGGAATTCGAGCAGTACTTC.